This TCR beta chain is from a study of cytomegalovirus exposure and HLA in healthy donors. Trimming removed 3 bases at V and 4 bases at J, with 9 bases between. This CDR3 region has 14 residues. Germline V lookup: CDR1 SNHLY, CDR2 FYNNEI. PCR amplification relied on 60 Vbeta primers (plus 13 Jbeta primers). Profiling relied on immunoSEQ multiplex PCR, and the TCRdb table lists in-frame clones only, not all of them. There are 160,000 or so clones in the sample; less than 90% occur only once, and 1.5% to 2.5% lies in the top ten. The source material was PBMCs. The origin of this receptor is a man between 18 and 35 years old in good health and CMV-seronegative. V usage is TRBV2 and J usage is TRBJ2-2; possibly TRBD2 for D (6 bases). CDR3 loop: CASSDRGGTGELFF. CDR3 nucleotide sequence: TGTGCCAGCAGTGACCGGGGAGGCACCGGGGAGCTGTTTTTT. The whole variable domain, remainder taken from reference TRBV2 and TRBJ2-2, is EPEVTQTPSHQVTQMGQEVILRCVPISNHLYFYWYRQILGQKVEFLVSFYNNEISEKSEIFDDQFSVERPDGSNFTLKIRSTKLEDSAMYFCASSDRGGTGELFFGEGSRLTVL.